What follows are 17 T cell receptor beta chains derived from one specimen sequenced in a study of T cell changes during pregnancy in multiple sclerosis. TCRdb keeps only in-frame clones here, not all; method: immunoSEQ multiplex PCR. The repertoire holds approximately 29,000 clones, with around nine tenths as singletons. The input for sequencing was CD8+ T cells from peripheral blood mononuclear cells, taken before pregnancy. These receptors all stem from a female donor with multiple sclerosis, enrolled in a pregnancy study.

The gene calls are TRBV27 and TRBJ2-7; a weak D match, TRBD1 (5 bases). The CDR3 contains 16 residues. Germline CDR1 and CDR2: MNHEY and SMNVEV (reference sequence). Trimming pared 4 bases from V and 3 bases from J, leaving 19 bases between. For the CDR3, the DNA is TGTGCCAGCAGTTCCTCAGGGTCCGGAGTTAACTACGAGCAGTACTTC. Protein product: CASSSSGSGVNYEQYF.

This clone was counted once. The rearrangement links TRBV4-2 to TRBJ2-1; 12 positions match TRBD2. V lost 0 bases to trimming and J lost 7 bases; unmatched junction nucleotides: 4. There are 16 residues in the CDR3. CDR1 LGHNA and CDR2 YNFKEQ come from the germline V gene. The CDR3 here is CASSQEGLAGGNEQFF. The CDR3 nucleotides read TGTGCCAGCAGCCAAGAAGGTCTAGCGGGAGGGAATGAGCAGTTCTTC.

CDR3 DNA sequence: TGTGCCATCAGTGATACTAGCGAGTACAATGAGCAGTTCTTC. It encodes CAISDTSEYNEQFF. The gene calls are TRBV10-3 and TRBJ2-1, with 7 bases that match TRBD2. Germline CDR1 and CDR2: ENHRY and SYGVKD. The CDR3 length is 14 residues. J lost 4 bases, V lost 3 bases, and 3 bases had no gene match.

The gene calls are TRBV6-5 and TRBJ2-7; weak D call: TRBD1 (5 bases). This CDR3 is built from 16 residues. The V and J ends lost 0 bases and 8 bases respectively, with 20 bases between them. CDR1 is MNHEY and CDR2 is SVGAGI in the germline V gene. The CDR3 sequence: CASSYSFWAGNSQQYF. In DNA form, the CDR3 reads TGTGCCAGCAGTTACTCTTTCTGGGCAGGGAATTCGCAGCAGTACTTC.

The chain uses TRBV7-6 and TRBJ2-1; the D gene is possibly TRBD2 (5 bases). With 2 bases removed from V and 3 bases from J, the gap between germline ends came to 20 bases. Germline V gene sequence: CDR1 SGHVS, CDR2 FNYEAQ. There are 18 residues in the CDR3. CDR3 region: CASSLRLASRLGYNEQFF. DNA of the CDR3: TGTGCCAGCAGCTTAAGGTTGGCTAGCCGATTAGGCTACAATGAGCAGTTCTTC.

The chain is built from TRBV18 and TRBJ1-1; 8 nucleotides align to TRBD1. Germline assignment: CDR1 KGHSH and CDR2 LQKENI. With 3 bases clipped from V and 3 bases from J, the junction kept 6 bases outside the gene matches. The length of the CDR3 is 15 residues. The DNA for the CDR3 is TGTGCCAGCTCACCCCCGGACAGGGAGGACACTGAAGCTTTCTTT. Translating gives CASSPPDREDTEAFF.

The rearrangement joins TRBV5-1 to TRBJ2-1; D remains unclear. The CDR3 is made up of 13 amino acids. In germline, CDR1 is SGHRS, CDR2 YFSETQ. Between the trimmed V and J ends, which lost 3 bases and 4 bases, there was a span of 8 bases. This chain's CDR3 is CASSSEFYNEQFF. CDR3 nucleotide sequence: TGCGCCAGCAGCTCGGAGTTTTACAATGAGCAGTTCTTC.

This chain joins TRBV7-9 and TRBJ2-1, with TRBD2 matching 13 bases. The CDR3 runs 16 residues. The germline V gene encodes CDR1 SEHNR and CDR2 FQNEAQ (reference sequence). J was trimmed by 8 bases and V by 5 bases; bases with no gene match: 9. In DNA, the CDR3 is TGTGCCAGCAGCCCATGGACTAGCGGGAGTCTTGATGAGCAGTTCTTC. It translates to CASSPWTSGSLDEQFF.

V usage is TRBV19 and J usage is TRBJ2-7; 7 bases map to TRBD1. The germline V gene has CDR1 LNHDA and CDR2 SQIVND (reference sequence). The V gene end was trimmed by 3 bases and the J gene end by 1 base; junction bases not matched to a gene: 6. The CDR3 totals 15 residues. In DNA, the CDR3 is TGTGCCAGTAGTATCTCGACAGGGACATCCTACGAGCAGTACTTC. It encodes CASSISTGTSYEQYF.

This clone was seen once. The DNA for the CDR3 is TGTGCCAGCAGTTTCTCTGGGACAGGGCCTTTACCCCTCCACTTT. Amino acid sequence: CASSFSGTGPLPLHF. The gene calls are TRBV28 and TRBJ1-6; TRBD1 matches 9 bases. V was clipped by 3 bases and J by 12 bases; unmatched bases: 9. CDR3 length equals 15 residues. Germline loops: CDR1 MDHEN, CDR2 SYDVKM.

This clone is a singleton in its sample. This chain connects TRBV9 to TRBJ2-1, with D unclear. CDR3 length: 12 residues. Trimming took off 4 bases at V and 9 bases at J, with 11 bases between the two ends. Germline values: CDR1 SGDLS, CDR2 YYNGEE. The CDR3 sequence is CASSPSGGEQFF. CDR3 DNA: TGTGCCAGCAGCCCTAGTGGTGGTGAGCAGTTCTTC.

The chain combines TRBV15 with TRBJ2-2; D not resolved. This CDR3 region has 18 residues. V was clipped by 6 bases and J by 3 bases, with 23 bases between them. Per the germline V gene, CDR1 is LNHNV and CDR2 is YYDKDF (reference sequence). CDR3 sequence: CATSEVLLGDVDTGELFF. As DNA, the CDR3 is TGTGCCACCAGTGAAGTCCTGCTAGGAGACGTCGACACCGGGGAGCTGTTTTTT. The full variable domain, rest sourced from reference TRBV15 and TRBJ2-2, is DAMVIQNPRYQVTQFGKPVTLSCSQTLNHNVMYWYQQKSSQAPKLLFHYYDKDFNNEADTPDNFQSRRPNTSFCFLDIRSPGLGDTAMYLCATSEVLLGDVDTGELFFGEGSRLTVL.

The gene calls are TRBV10-3 and TRBJ2-2; 8 positions match TRBD1. The germline V gene encodes CDR1 ENHRY and CDR2 SYGVKD. This CDR3 has 13 residues. J lost 12 bases, V lost 4 bases, and 7 bases had no gene match. CDR3 bases: TGTGCCATCAGTGGAGTGGACAGGGTAAAGCTGTTTTTT. Translated: CAISGVDRVKLFF.

The chain recombines TRBV27 with TRBJ2-7; 11 nucleotides match TRBD1. The length of the CDR3 is 13 residues. In germline, CDR1 is MNHEY, CDR2 SMNVEV (reference sequence). J gave up 7 bases and V 6 bases, and 5 bases lay outside the gene matches. The CDR3 coding sequence is TGTGCCAGCAGCACCGGACAGGGGGCAGAGCAGTACTTC. Translating gives CASSTGQGAEQYF.

This sequence joins TRBV21-1 and TRBJ2-6; TRBD2, the D gene given by the table, was not confirmed from the DNA. TRBV21-1 is marked as a pseudogene. The CDR3 consists of 16 residues. CDR3: CASSEGGDSGANVLTF. DNA of the CDR3: TGTGCCAGCAGCGAGGGCGGAGACTCTGGGGCCAACGTCCTGACTTTC.

The chain couples TRBV29-1 to TRBJ2-1, with a weak D call TRBD1 (7 bases). Germline V CDR1 and CDR2: SQVTM, ANQGSEA. Trimming shortened V by 0 bases and J by 6 bases, and 24 bases separated the two germline ends. CDR3 size: 18 residues. The CDR3 loop reads CSVEDRTGSVWRGNEQFF. In nucleotides, the CDR3 is TGCAGCGTTGAAGATCGGACAGGCTCCGTATGGAGGGGCAATGAGCAGTTCTTC.

The chain uses TRBV25-1 and TRBJ2-7; TRBD1 matches 10 bases. Germline-derived CDR1 and CDR2 are MGHDK and SYGVNS. The CDR3 has 16 amino acids. After removal of 3 bases from V and 1 base from J, the junction contained 6 bases not matched to a gene. In nucleotides, the CDR3 is TGTGCCAGCAGTGAGGGGGGACAGGGGATTTCCTACGAGCAGTACTTC. Amino acids: CASSEGGQGISYEQYF.